The 2 T cell receptor beta chains in this list originate from one sample, sequenced in a study of cytomegalovirus exposure and HLA in healthy donors. PCR primers comprised 60 Vbeta and 13 Jbeta primers. Libraries were prepared by immunoSEQ multiplex PCR; TCRdb keeps only in-frame clonotypes and omits some of them. The sample lists around 150,000 clones, approximately 74% occurring once. What was sequenced was PBMCs. These receptors were obtained from a woman under 40 in good health and CMV-seronegative.

V gene TRBV9 combines with J gene TRBJ2-1; tentative D call: TRBD2 (6 bases). Trimming pared 0 bases from V and 7 bases from J, leaving 11 bases between. Germline CDR1 is SGDLS and CDR2 is YYNGEE. The length of the CDR3 is 14 residues. CDR3 sequence: CASSVEVSGNEQFF. The CDR3 nucleotides are TGTGCCAGCAGCGTAGAGGTTAGCGGAAATGAGCAGTTCTTC.

J is TRBJ1-6 and V is TRBV9; TRBD1 agrees at 7 bases. This CDR3 is 16 amino acids long. The V and J ends lost 3 bases and 7 bases, in that order; junction bases with no gene match: 10. Germline V gives CDR1 SGDLS, CDR2 YYNGEE. This CDR3 is CASSDGHRGTNSPLHF. CDR3 in DNA: TGTGCCAGCAGCGATGGCCACAGGGGAACCAATTCACCCCTCCACTTT.